The 26 T cell receptor beta chains reported below all come from one sample, sequenced in a study of T cells expressing NK-cell markers. TCRdb reprocessed the 5' RACE reads and reports one entry per CDR3 protein, with no DNA. Its listing shows about 440,000 distinct CDR3 sequences. Sample: blood T cells: a sorted CD56 or NKG2C T cell subset, CD4+ or CD8+ T cells, or bulk PBMC T cells (not recorded which). These receptors were obtained from a woman between 18 and 69 years old in good health.

The rearrangement links TRBV27 to TRBJ2-1; there is no DNA to check the TCRdb D call of TRBD2. Germline V gene data show CDR1 as MNHEY and CDR2 as SMNVEV (reference sequence). This CDR3 comprises 16 residues. The CDR3 spells CASSPLNGGSRNEQFF.

This chain links TRBV20-1 with TRBJ2-5; the D call of TRBD1 rests on TCRdb alone, since no DNA is present to check it. The germline V gene has CDR1 DFQATT and CDR2 SNEGSKA (reference sequence). This CDR3 spans 15 amino acids. CDR3 in amino acids: CSAPPLGAYQETQYF.

The V gene is TRBV12-3 or TRBV12-4, the J gene TRBJ1-5. CDR3 size: 13 residues. The CDR3 is CASSLGSYQPQHF.

The rearrangement links TRBV20-1 to TRBJ2-1; TCRdb's D call of TRBD2 is untestable without DNA. CDR3 length: 11 residues. Looked up from germline, CDR1 is DFQATT and CDR2 is SNEGSKA (reference sequence). The CDR3 sequence is CSAPWRVEQFF.

The chain recombines TRBV20-1 with TRBJ2-5; the TCRdb call, TRBD1, lacks DNA for checking. CDR1 DFQATT and CDR2 SNEGSKA come from the germline V gene (reference sequence). The CDR3 contains 16 residues. The CDR3 spells CSARETARESQETQYF.

J is TRBJ1-3 and V is TRBV5-1. The CDR3 has 14 amino acids. Looked up from germline, CDR1 is SGHRS and CDR2 is YFSETQ. The chain's CDR3 is CASSLGIAGNTIYF.

The V and J genes are TRBV12-3 or TRBV12-4 and TRBJ1-2. CDR3 size: 14 residues. This CDR3 reads CASSSPPVNYGYTF.

CDR3 region: CASSLAPGVNTEAFF. V gene TRBV7-9 combines with J gene TRBJ1-1; TCRdb calls TRBD1, which cannot be checked without DNA. Germline V gene sequence: CDR1 SEHNR, CDR2 FQNEAQ (reference sequence). The CDR3 is 15 residues long.

V usage is TRBV20-1 and J usage is TRBJ2-1; no DNA is available, so the TRBD2 call from TCRdb remains unchecked. CDR1 DFQATT and CDR2 SNEGSKA come from the germline V gene (reference sequence). This CDR3 comprises 14 residues. The CDR3 loop is CSAETSGYFLEQFF.

This sequence joins TRBV20-1 and TRBJ2-3. CDR1 is DFQATT and CDR2 is SNEGSKA in the germline V gene (reference sequence). CDR3 length: 11 residues. The CDR3 is CSARDQNTQYF.

This chain links TRBV12-3 or TRBV12-4 with TRBJ2-7; the TCRdb call, TRBD1, lacks DNA for checking. CDR3 length equals 17 residues. CDR3 sequence: CASSYRIRGLPIYEQYF.

The V gene is TRBV12-3 or TRBV12-4, the J gene TRBJ2-1; without DNA, the TCRdb call of TRBD2 cannot be checked. This CDR3 comprises 16 residues. The CDR3: CASSSSTSGSYNEQFF.

The gene calls are TRBV20-1 and TRBJ2-7; TCRdb calls TRBD2, which cannot be checked without DNA. Germline V gene lookup returns CDR1 DFQATT and CDR2 SNEGSKA (reference sequence). The length of the CDR3 is 13 residues. CDR3: CSAIRDLTYEQYF.

The V call is TRBV11-2, the J call TRBJ2-4; lacking DNA, the TRBD2 call made by TCRdb goes unchecked. Germline V gene lookup returns CDR1 SGHAT and CDR2 FQNNGV. The length of the CDR3 is 12 residues. The chain's CDR3 is CASSSGGNIQYF.

The chain uses TRBV7-2 and TRBJ2-3; TCRdb selects TRBD2, and the lack of DNA leaves this call unchecked. Germline V lookup: CDR1 SGHTA, CDR2 FQGNSA. The CDR3 length is 15 residues. CDR3 sequence: CASSAGRASTDTQYF.

The chain joins TRBV4-1 to TRBJ2-1. This CDR3 has 12 amino acids. Germline V gene sequence: CDR1 MGHRA, CDR2 YSYEKL. CDR3 protein: CASSQDGVEQFF.

The CDR3 is CASSLIGLYQETQYF. V and J are TRBV12-3 or TRBV12-4 and TRBJ2-5. The CDR3 contains 15 residues.

J is TRBJ2-1 and V is TRBV3-1; TCRdb reports TRBD2, a call that lacks DNA to check it against. CDR3 length: 14 amino acids. Per germline, CDR1 LGHDT and CDR2 YNNKEL (reference sequence). The CDR3 protein is CASSQAGGVNEQFF.

V and J are TRBV20-1 and TRBJ2-1; TCRdb's D gene call, TRBD1, goes unchecked for lack of DNA. The CDR3 runs to 16 residues. From germline, CDR1 is DFQATT and CDR2 SNEGSKA (reference sequence). The CDR3 loop reads CSALSVGSAKNNEQFF.

The J gene is TRBJ1-6, the V gene TRBV28; TCRdb's D call of TRBD1 is untestable without DNA. CDR1 is MDHEN, CDR2 SYDVKM, per germline. This CDR3 spans 17 amino acids. The CDR3: CASSSPGQGHYNSPLHF.

The V gene is TRBV12-3 or TRBV12-4, the J gene TRBJ2-3; the TRBD1 assignment by TCRdb is unverifiable without DNA. The CDR3 spans 14 residues. The CDR3 sequence: CASSPGGGVDTQYF.

The rearrangement joins TRBV20-1 to TRBJ2-1; TCRdb gives TRBD2 as the D gene, but with no DNA this cannot be confirmed. Germline CDR1 DFQATT, CDR2 SNEGSKA (reference sequence). The CDR3 consists of 12 residues. CDR3 residues: CSAKLSGLEQFF.

The CDR3 spells CSARRQGIWNTEAFF. This chain links TRBV20-1 with TRBJ1-1; the TCRdb call, TRBD1, lacks DNA for checking. The CDR3 totals 15 residues. Germline V gives CDR1 DFQATT, CDR2 SNEGSKA (reference sequence).

The rearrangement joins TRBV6-1 to TRBJ1-4. The CDR3 is 15 residues long. CDR1 MNHNS and CDR2 SASEGT come from the germline V gene. The CDR3 protein is CASSGRALSLEKLFF.

This chain joins TRBV11-2 and TRBJ1-1; there is no DNA to check the TCRdb D call of TRBD1. From germline, CDR1 is SGHAT and CDR2 FQNNGV. This CDR3 is 15 amino acids long. CDR3 residues: CASSRDSLSGTEAFF.

The J gene is TRBJ2-3, the V gene TRBV9. The CDR3 has 12 residues. In germline, CDR1 is SGDLS, CDR2 YYNGEE. CDR3: CASNGHTDTQYF.